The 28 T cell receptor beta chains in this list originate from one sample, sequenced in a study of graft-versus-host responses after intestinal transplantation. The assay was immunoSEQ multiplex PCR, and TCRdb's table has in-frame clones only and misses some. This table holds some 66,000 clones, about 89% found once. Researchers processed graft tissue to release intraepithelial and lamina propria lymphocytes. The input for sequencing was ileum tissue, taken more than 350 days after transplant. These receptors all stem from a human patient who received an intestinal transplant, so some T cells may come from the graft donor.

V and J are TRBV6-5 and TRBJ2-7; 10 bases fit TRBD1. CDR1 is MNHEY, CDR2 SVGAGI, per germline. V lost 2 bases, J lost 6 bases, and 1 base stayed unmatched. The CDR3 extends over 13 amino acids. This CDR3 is CASSYRTGGEQYF. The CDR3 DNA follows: TGTGCCAGCAGTTACAGGACAGGGGGCGAGCAGTACTTC.

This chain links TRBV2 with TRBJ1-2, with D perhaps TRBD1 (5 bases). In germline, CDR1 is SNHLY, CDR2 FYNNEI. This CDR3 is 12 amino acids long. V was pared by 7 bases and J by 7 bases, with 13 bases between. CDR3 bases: TGTGCCAGCATCGTAGTGGGACCTGGCTACACCTTC. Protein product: CASIVVGPGYTF.

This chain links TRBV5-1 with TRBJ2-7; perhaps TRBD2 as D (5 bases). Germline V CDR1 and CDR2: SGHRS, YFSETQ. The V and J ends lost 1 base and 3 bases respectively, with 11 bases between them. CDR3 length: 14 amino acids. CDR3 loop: CASSLTRTHYEQYF. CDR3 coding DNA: TGCGCCAGCAGCTTGACTAGAACCCACTACGAGCAGTACTTC.

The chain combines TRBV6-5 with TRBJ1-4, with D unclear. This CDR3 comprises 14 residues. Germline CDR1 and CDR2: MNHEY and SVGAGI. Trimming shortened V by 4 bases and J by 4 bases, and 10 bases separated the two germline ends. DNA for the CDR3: TGTGCCAGCAGTTTCAGTGCTATTAATGAAAAACTGTTTTTT. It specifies CASSFSAINEKLFF.

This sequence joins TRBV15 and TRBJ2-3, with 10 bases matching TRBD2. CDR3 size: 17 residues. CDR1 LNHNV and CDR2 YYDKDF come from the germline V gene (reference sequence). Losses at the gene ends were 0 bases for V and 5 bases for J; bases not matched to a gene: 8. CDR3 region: CATSRDRLAGVGDTQYF. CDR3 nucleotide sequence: TGTGCCACCAGCAGAGATAGGCTAGCGGGAGTGGGAGATACGCAGTATTTT.

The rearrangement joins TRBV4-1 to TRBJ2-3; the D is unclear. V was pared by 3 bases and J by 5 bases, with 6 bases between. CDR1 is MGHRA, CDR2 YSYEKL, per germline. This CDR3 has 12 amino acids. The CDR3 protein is CASSQGRDTQYF. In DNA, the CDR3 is TGCGCCAGCAGCCAGGGTAGAGATACGCAGTATTTT.

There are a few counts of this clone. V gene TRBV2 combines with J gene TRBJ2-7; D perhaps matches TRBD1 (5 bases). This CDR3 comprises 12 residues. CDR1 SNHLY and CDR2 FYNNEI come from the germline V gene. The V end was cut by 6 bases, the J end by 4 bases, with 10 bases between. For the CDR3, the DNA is TGTGCCAGCAGACCCGACAGTTACGAGCAGTACTTC. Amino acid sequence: CASRPDSYEQYF.

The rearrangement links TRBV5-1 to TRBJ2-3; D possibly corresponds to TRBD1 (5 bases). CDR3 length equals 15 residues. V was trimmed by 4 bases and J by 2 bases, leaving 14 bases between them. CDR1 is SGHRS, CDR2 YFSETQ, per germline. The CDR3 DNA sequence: TGCGCCAGCAGCCAAACCCAGGGTCCCACAGATACGCAGTATTTT. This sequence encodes CASSQTQGPTDTQYF.

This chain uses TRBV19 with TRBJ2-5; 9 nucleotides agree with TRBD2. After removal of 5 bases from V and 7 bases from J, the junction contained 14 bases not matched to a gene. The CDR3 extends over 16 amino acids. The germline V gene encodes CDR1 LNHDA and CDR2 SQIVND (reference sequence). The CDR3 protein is CASSPPGTSLGGTQYF. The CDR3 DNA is TGTGCCAGTAGTCCGCCGGGGACTAGCCTAGGGGGGACCCAGTACTTC.

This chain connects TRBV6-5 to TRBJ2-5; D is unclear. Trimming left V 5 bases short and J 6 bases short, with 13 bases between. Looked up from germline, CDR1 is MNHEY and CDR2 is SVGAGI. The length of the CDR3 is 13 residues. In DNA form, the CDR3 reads TGTGCCAGCAGTGCCCCAGGTCGACAGACCCAGTACTTC. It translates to CASSAPGRQTQYF.

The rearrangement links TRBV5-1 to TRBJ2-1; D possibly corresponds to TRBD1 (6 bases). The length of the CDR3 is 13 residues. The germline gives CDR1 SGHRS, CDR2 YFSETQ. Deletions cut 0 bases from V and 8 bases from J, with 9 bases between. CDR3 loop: CASSLDPGDEQFF. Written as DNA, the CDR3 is TGCGCCAGCAGCTTGGATCCAGGGGATGAGCAGTTCTTC.

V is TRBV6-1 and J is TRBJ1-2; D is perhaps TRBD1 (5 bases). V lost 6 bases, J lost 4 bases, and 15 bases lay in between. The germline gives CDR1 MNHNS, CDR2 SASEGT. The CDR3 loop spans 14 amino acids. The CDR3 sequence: CASRGGVGVYGYTF. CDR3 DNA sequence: TGTGCCAGCAGGGGAGGGGTAGGGGTCTATGGCTACACCTTC.

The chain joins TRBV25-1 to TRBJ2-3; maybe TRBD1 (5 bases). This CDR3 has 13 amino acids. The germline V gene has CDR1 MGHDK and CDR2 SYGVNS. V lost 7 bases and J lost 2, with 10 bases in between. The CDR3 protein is CASTGYFTDTQYF. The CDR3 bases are TGTGCCAGCACAGGGTATTTCACAGATACGCAGTATTTT.

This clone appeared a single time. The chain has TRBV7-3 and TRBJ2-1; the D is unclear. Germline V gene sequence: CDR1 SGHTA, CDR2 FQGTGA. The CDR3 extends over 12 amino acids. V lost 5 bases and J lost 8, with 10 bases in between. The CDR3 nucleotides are TGTGCCAGCAGCCTAGGGCACGATGAGCAGTTCTTC. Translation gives CASSLGHDEQFF.

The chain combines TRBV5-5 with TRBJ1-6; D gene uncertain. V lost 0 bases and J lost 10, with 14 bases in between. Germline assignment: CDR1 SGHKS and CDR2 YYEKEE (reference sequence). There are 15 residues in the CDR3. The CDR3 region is CASSLEGSGGSPLHF. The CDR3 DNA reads TGTGCCAGCAGCTTGGAAGGTTCAGGAGGCTCACCCCTCCACTTT.

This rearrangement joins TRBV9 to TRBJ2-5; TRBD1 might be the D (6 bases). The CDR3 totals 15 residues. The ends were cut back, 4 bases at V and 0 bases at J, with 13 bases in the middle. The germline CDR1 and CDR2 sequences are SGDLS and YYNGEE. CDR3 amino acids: CASSPGQNNQETQYF. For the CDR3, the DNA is TGTGCCAGCAGCCCTGGACAGAATAACCAAGAGACCCAGTACTTC.

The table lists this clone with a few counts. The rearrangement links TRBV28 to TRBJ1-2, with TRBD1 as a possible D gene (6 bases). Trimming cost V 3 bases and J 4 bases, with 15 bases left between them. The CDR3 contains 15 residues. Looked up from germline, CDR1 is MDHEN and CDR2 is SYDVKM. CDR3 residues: CASSFHHRAFYGYTF. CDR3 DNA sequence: TGTGCCAGCAGTTTCCACCACAGGGCCTTCTATGGCTACACCTTC.

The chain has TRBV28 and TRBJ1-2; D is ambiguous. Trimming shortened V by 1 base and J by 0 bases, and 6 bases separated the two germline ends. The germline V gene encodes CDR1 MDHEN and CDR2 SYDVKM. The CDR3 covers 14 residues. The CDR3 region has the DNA TGTGCCAGCAGTTTATATACAGCTAACTATGGCTACACCTTC. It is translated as CASSLYTANYGYTF.

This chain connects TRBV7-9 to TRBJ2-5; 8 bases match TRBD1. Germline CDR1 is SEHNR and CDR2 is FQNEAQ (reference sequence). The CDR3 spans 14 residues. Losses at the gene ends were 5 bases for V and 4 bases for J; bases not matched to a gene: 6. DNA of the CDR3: TGTGCCAGCAGCCCCCCTACAGGGGGAGAGACCCAGTACTTC. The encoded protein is CASSPPTGGETQYF. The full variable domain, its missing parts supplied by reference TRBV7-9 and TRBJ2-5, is DTGVSQNPRHKITKRGQNVTFRCDPISEHNRLYWYRQTLGQGPEFLTYFQNEAQLEKSRLLSDRFSAERPKGSFSTLEIQRTEQGDSAMYLCASSPPTGGETQYFGPGTRLLVL.

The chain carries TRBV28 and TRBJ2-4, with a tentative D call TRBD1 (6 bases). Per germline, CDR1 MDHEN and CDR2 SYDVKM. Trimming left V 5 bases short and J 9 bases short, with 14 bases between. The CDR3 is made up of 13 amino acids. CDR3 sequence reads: CASSPGQAPIQYF. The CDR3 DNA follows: TGTGCCAGCAGTCCGGGACAAGCACCCATTCAGTACTTC. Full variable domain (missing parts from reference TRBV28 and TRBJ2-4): DVKVTQSSRYLVKRTGEKVFLECVQDMDHENMFWYRQDPGLGLRLIYFSYDVKMKEKGDIPEGYSVSREKKERFSLILESASTNQTSMYLCASSPGQAPIQYFGAGTRLSVL.

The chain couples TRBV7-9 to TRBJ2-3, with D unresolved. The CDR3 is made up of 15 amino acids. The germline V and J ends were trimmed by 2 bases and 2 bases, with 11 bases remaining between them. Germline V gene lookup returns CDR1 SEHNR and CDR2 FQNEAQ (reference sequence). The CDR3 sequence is CASSLTTDPTDTQYF. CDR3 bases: TGTGCCAGCAGCTTAACTACAGACCCCACAGATACGCAGTATTTT.

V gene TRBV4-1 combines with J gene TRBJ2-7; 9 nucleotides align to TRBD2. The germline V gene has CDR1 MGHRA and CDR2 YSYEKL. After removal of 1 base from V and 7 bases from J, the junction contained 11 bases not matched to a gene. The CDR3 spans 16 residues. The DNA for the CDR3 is TGCGCCAGCAGCCAAGGGGTCTGGCGGGGGGGCGAAGAGCAGTACTTC. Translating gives CASSQGVWRGGEEQYF.

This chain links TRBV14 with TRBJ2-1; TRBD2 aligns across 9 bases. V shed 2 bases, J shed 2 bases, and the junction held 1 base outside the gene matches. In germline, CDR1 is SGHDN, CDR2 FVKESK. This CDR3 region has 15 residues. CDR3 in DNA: TGTGCCAGCAGCCAACGCGGGAGGGCCTACAATGAGCAGTTCTTC. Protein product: CASSQRGRAYNEQFF.

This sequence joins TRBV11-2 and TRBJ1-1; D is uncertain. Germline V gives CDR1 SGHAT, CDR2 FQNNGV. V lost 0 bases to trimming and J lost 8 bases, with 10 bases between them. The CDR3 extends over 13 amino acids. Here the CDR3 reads CASSLDLVREAFF. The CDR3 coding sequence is TGTGCCAGCAGCTTAGATCTTGTCAGGGAAGCTTTCTTT.

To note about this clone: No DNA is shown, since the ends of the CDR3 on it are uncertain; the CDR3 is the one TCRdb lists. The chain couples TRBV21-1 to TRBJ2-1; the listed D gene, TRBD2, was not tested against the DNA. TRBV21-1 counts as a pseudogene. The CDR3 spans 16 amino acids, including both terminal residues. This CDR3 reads CASSPHWASGSNEQFF.

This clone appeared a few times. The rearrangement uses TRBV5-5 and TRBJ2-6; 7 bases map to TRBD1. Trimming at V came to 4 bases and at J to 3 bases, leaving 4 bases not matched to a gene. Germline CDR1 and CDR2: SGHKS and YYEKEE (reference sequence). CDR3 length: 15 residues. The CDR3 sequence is CASSTQGFGANVLTF. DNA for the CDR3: TGTGCCAGCAGCACACAGGGGTTTGGGGCCAACGTCCTGACTTTC.

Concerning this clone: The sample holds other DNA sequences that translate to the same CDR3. The CDR3: CASSYGGSYEQYF. CDR3 DNA sequence: TGTGCCAGCAGTTACGGAGGCTCCTACGAGCAGTACTTC. The chain couples TRBV6-5 to TRBJ2-7; possible D gene TRBD2, 5 bases. The CDR3 is 13 amino acids. The ends were cut back, 2 bases at V and 0 bases at J, with 5 bases in the middle. Germline loops: CDR1 MNHEY, CDR2 SVGAGI.

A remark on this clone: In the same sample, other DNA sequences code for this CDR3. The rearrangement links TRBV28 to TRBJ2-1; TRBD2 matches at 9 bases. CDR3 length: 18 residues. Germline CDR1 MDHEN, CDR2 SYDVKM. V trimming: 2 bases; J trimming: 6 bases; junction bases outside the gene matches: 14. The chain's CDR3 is CASSLTPLLSGRINEQFF. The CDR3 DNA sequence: TGTGCCAGCAGTTTAACCCCCCTTCTAAGCGGGAGGATCAATGAGCAGTTCTTC. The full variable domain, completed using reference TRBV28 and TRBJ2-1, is DVKVTQSSRYLVKRTGEKVFLECVQDMDHENMFWYRQDPGLGLRLIYFSYDVKMKEKGDIPEGYSVSREKKERFSLILESASTNQTSMYLCASSLTPLLSGRINEQFFGPGTRLTVL.